This T cell receptor beta chain was retrieved from a study of molecular identifiers for immune sequencing clone quantification. This CDR3 contains 12 residues. V was trimmed by 5 bases and J by 3 bases, leaving 4 bases between them. Researchers sorted naive CD8 T cells as cells that were CD8+CD4-CCR7+CD45RA+. In TCRdb, the PCR reads were re-called with MiXCR into one record per CDR3 protein. Counted here are approximately 550,000 distinct CDR3 sequences, around 23% occurring once; the ten biggest clones make up roughly 0.79%. This clonotype was found many times. The V call is TRBV12-3 or TRBV12-4, the J call TRBJ1-4; D not certain. The receptor was derived from a human donor in good health. Some libraries in this study had Jurkat cell RNA spiked in. Sequencing was carried out using naive CD8+ T cells from blood, with Jurkat cell RNA spiked in. As for subset: FACS-sorted CD8+CD4-CCR7+CD45RA+ naive T cells. CDR3 protein: CASSPANEKLFF. CDR3 sequence (DNA): TGTGCCAGCAGTCCAGCTAATGAAAAACTGTTTTTT.